These 25 T cell receptor beta chains were sequenced from one sample in a study of regulatory T cells in long-lasting Graves disease. Time point indicated: newly diagnosed GD, antithyroid drugs for less than 3 months. RNA isolated from PBMCs was used to make the TCR library. With iRepertoire HTBI primers and Arm-PCR of CDR3 regions, TCR beta libraries were built. A single record per CDR3 protein comes from TCRdb applying MiXCR to the multiplex PCR reads. Here the sample spans 440,000 or so distinct CDR3 sequences, 16% being singletons. The sample was also reused in another study, on T cells in Graves' hyperthyroidism and ophthalmopathy.

Material: peripheral blood mononuclear cells (PBMCs), obtained at new diagnosis, from a patient treated with antithyroid drugs. The receptors originated from a woman aged 30 to 39 with Graves disease.

This clonotype was detected a few times. This chain connects TRBV14 to TRBJ1-1; D uncertain. The V and J ends lost 2 bases and 3 bases respectively, with 16 bases between them. CDR1 and CDR2 from the germline V gene are SGHDN and FVKESK. The CDR3 sequence is 16 residues long. CDR3 sequence reads: CASSQRSKGLHTEAFF. In DNA, the CDR3 is TGTGCCAGCAGCCAAAGGTCAAAAGGGCTTCACACTGAAGCTTTCTTT.

This chain joins TRBV27 and TRBJ1-5, with a tentative D call TRBD1 (6 bases). Germline V gene lookup returns CDR1 MNHEY and CDR2 SMNVEV (reference sequence). The CDR3 extends over 15 amino acids. Trimming cost V 5 bases and J 3 bases, with 14 bases left between them. The CDR3 is CASSRRPGVNQPQHF. For the CDR3, the DNA is TGTGCCAGCAGTAGACGACCAGGGGTCAATCAGCCCCAGCATTTT.

This clonotype was seen many times. The chain has TRBV2 and TRBJ1-3, with D perhaps matching TRBD1 (5 bases). CDR1 and CDR2 from the germline V gene are SNHLY and FYNNEI. Trimming stripped 10 bases from V and 5 bases from J, with 15 bases between. This CDR3 has 13 amino acids. The CDR3, as DNA: TGTGCCACCTCTCGGGGGGAGCGAAACACCATATATTTT. Translation: CATSRGERNTIYF.

This clonotype was recorded a few times. V and J are TRBV5-1 and TRBJ2-5; TRBD1 might be the D (6 bases). Germline V gives CDR1 SGHRS, CDR2 YFSETQ. This CDR3 has 14 residues. V was pared by 1 base and J by 5 bases, with 12 bases between. CDR3 in amino acids: CASSLYRESETQYF. In DNA form, the CDR3 reads TGCGCCAGCAGCTTGTACAGGGAGAGCGAGACCCAGTACTTC.

The rearrangement links TRBV14 to TRBJ2-5; either TRBD1 or TRBD2 may supply D (5 bases each). Germline V gene data show CDR1 as SGHDN and CDR2 as FVKESK. CDR3 size: 12 residues. V shed 6 bases and J shed 5 bases, with 10 bases lying between them. The CDR3 sequence is CASRGTVETQYF. Here the CDR3 DNA reads TGTGCCAGCAGAGGGACGGTGGAGACCCAGTACTTC.

This sequence joins TRBV9 and TRBJ2-7, with D unclear. Germline CDR1 is SGDLS and CDR2 is YYNGEE. The CDR3 extends over 14 amino acids. V was cut by 2 bases and J by 2 bases, with 11 bases left in between. CDR3 amino acids: CASSVGSSPYEQYF. For the CDR3, the DNA is TGTGCCAGCAGCGTGGGGTCCAGTCCCTACGAGCAGTACTTC.

This clonotype has ten or more counts. The V call is TRBV6-1, the J call TRBJ1-3; D might be TRBD1 (5 bases). This CDR3 has 16 amino acids. Per the germline V gene, CDR1 is MNHNS and CDR2 is SASEGT. The V and J ends lost 7 bases and 0 bases respectively, with 16 bases between them. CDR3: CASTRQRVGSGNTIYF. In DNA form, the CDR3 reads TGTGCCAGCACCCGACAGAGAGTGGGCTCTGGAAACACCATATATTTT.

Details on this clonotype: The CDR3 carries no conserved terminal phenylalanine or tryptophan, so it likely arises from a read error. V usage is TRBV7-9 and J usage is TRBJ2-5; 7 positions agree with TRBD1. Germline V CDR1 and CDR2: SEHNR, FQNEAQ (reference sequence). This CDR3 is 14 amino acids long. V was pared by 3 bases and J by 6 bases, with 7 bases of the junction left unmatched. The CDR3 sequence: CASSFSTTGKTQYL. DNA of the CDR3: TGTGCCAGCAGCTTCTCCACGACAGGGAAGACCCAGTACCTC.

This clonotype was detected only a few times. V usage is TRBV7-2 and J usage is TRBJ2-6; the D gene could be TRBD1 or TRBD2 (5 bases each). Trimming shortened V by 5 bases and J by 7 bases, and 18 bases separated the two germline ends. CDR1 and CDR2 (germline): SGHTA, FQGNSA. CDR3 length: 16 amino acids. The CDR3 DNA is TGTGCCAGCAGCCCCCGGGCCGGGACGGCAGCCAACGTCCTGACTTTC. The encoded protein is CASSPRAGTAANVLTF.

This clonotype was observed at least ten times. The J gene is TRBJ2-7, the V gene TRBV28; 11 bases are shared with TRBD2. The length of the CDR3 is 14 residues. CDR1 is MDHEN, CDR2 SYDVKM, per germline. The trim removed 8 bases at V and 3 bases at J, leaving 6 bases unmatched. In DNA form, the CDR3 reads TGTGCCAGCCACGGGACTAGCGGTAGCTACGAGCAGTACTTC. This codes for CASHGTSGSYEQYF.

On this clonotype: Being one base from a much bigger clone, this may be a read error. The chain links TRBV14 to TRBJ2-2; 12 bases align to TRBD1. The CDR3 sequence is 16 residues long. From germline, CDR1 is SGHDN and CDR2 FVKESK. CDR3 sequence reads: CASSPGTGGAIGELVF. The CDR3 coding sequence is TGTGCCAGCAGTCCAGGGACAGGGGGCGCGATCGGGGAGCTGGTTTTT.

This clonotype occurred many times. The rearrangement uses TRBV28 and TRBJ2-1, with 7 bases lining up with TRBD2. The CDR3 runs 14 residues. Losses at the gene ends were 6 bases for V and 7 bases for J; bases not matched to a gene: 9. Germline CDR1 reads MDHEN; CDR2 reads SYDVKM. The CDR3 reads CASSERGPSNEQFF. The CDR3 coding sequence is TGTGCCAGCAGCGAGCGGGGCCCATCAAATGAGCAGTTCTTC.

This clonotype was seen repeatedly, ten times or more. V is TRBV3-1 and J is TRBJ2-5; the D is unclear. V was clipped by 4 bases and J by 8 bases, with 14 bases between them. The CDR3 runs to 13 residues. Per the germline V gene, CDR1 is LGHDT and CDR2 is YNNKEL (reference sequence). The CDR3 DNA follows: TGTGCCAGCAGCCCCGTCCCCGATGTAACCCAGTACTTC. Residues: CASSPVPDVTQYF.

In this sample, this clonotype turned up many times. This chain connects TRBV28 to TRBJ1-5; 7 bases match TRBD1. Germline CDR1 and CDR2: MDHEN and SYDVKM. The CDR3 spans 15 residues. With 4 bases clipped from V and 0 bases from J, the junction kept 3 bases outside the gene matches. The DNA of the CDR3 is TGTGCCAGCAGTTACGGACAGGTTAGCAATCAGCCCCAGCATTTT. The encoded protein is CASSYGQVSNQPQHF.

This clonotype was seen only a few times. The chain recombines TRBV29-1 with TRBJ1-2; the D gene is possibly TRBD1 (6 bases). Germline V CDR1 and CDR2: SQVTM, ANQGSEA. The CDR3 totals 11 residues. The germline V and J ends were trimmed by 7 bases and 8 bases, with 14 bases remaining between them. Written as DNA, the CDR3 is TGCAGCGACGCGACAGGCCAGGGCTACACCTTC. This gives the protein CSDATGQGYTF.

This clonotype was observed many times. The J gene is TRBJ2-3, the V gene TRBV20-1, with TRBD2 as a possible D gene (6 bases). CDR3 length: 15 residues. Germline lookup yields CDR1 DFQATT and CDR2 SNEGSKA (reference sequence). V lost 3 bases and J 3 bases, leaving 16 bases between the germline ends. For the CDR3, the DNA is TGCAGTGCTAGTCAGGAGGGCCTAAGGACAGATACGCAGTATTTT. Its protein product is CSASQEGLRTDTQYF.

J is TRBJ1-5 and V is TRBV28; no clear D gene. Trimming took 6 bases from V and 0 from J, leaving 27 bases between them. Germline loops: CDR1 MDHEN, CDR2 SYDVKM. This CDR3 region has 20 residues. CDR3 loop: CASRPGSGDPDNYSNQPQHF. Here the CDR3 DNA reads TGTGCCAGCAGGCCCGGTAGCGGGGATCCCGATAATTATAGCAATCAGCCCCAGCATTTT.

The CDR3 DNA reads TGCAGTGCTAGTGCCGGGACTAGCTCCAATGAGCAGTTCTTC. Protein product: CSASAGTSSNEQFF. The chain uses TRBV20-1 and TRBJ2-1, with TRBD2 identical over 9 bases. V lost 3 bases and J lost 6; bases outside the gene matches: 6. Germline CDR1 DFQATT, CDR2 SNEGSKA (reference sequence). The CDR3 totals 14 residues.

In its sample, this clonotype was seen many times. The gene calls are TRBV6-4 and TRBJ1-5, with D perhaps TRBD1 (5 bases). CDR1 is MRHNA and CDR2 is SNTAGT in the germline V gene. This CDR3 contains 19 residues. Trimming removed 0 bases at V and 6 bases at J, with 24 bases between. The CDR3 loop is CASSDSSAISSRASQPQHF. In DNA form, the CDR3 reads TGTGCCAGCAGTGACTCGAGCGCAATCAGTAGCAGGGCGTCTCAGCCCCAGCATTTT.

Only a few counts were recorded for this clonotype. This sequence joins TRBV27 and TRBJ2-7, with D perhaps assigned TRBD1 or TRBD2 (7 bases each). The length of the CDR3 is 13 residues. Germline V gene data show CDR1 as MNHEY and CDR2 as SMNVEV (reference sequence). The ends were cut back, 11 bases at V and 6 bases at J, with 20 bases in the middle. The CDR3 is CAASRGGRREQYF. CDR3 nucleotides: TGTGCCGCTTCCAGGGGGGGACGGCGCGAGCAGTACTTC.

This clonotype was recorded many times. V and J are TRBV11-2 and TRBJ2-7; 7 nucleotides align to TRBD1. The germline V gene has CDR1 SGHAT and CDR2 FQNNGV. This CDR3 has 14 amino acids. V dropped 3 bases and J dropped 3; count of bases not matched to a gene: 5. This CDR3 is CASSFNRGSYEQYF. The CDR3 DNA sequence: TGTGCCAGCAGCTTCAACAGGGGAAGCTACGAGCAGTACTTC.

In its sample, this clonotype was seen many times. The CDR3 sequence is CASSFFEETQYF. CDR3 nucleotides: TGTGCCAGCAGCTTTTTTGAAGAGACCCAGTACTTC. V and J are TRBV7-6 and TRBJ2-5, with D uncertain. The V gene's germline CDR1 is SGHVS and CDR2 FNYEAQ. The CDR3 totals 12 residues. The ends were cut back, 3 bases at V and 3 bases at J, with 5 bases in the middle.

This clonotype was observed at least ten times. The rearrangement links TRBV7-8 to TRBJ2-7; D assignment may be TRBD1 or TRBD2 (5 bases each). Germline CDR1 SGHVS, CDR2 FQNEAQ. V lost 1 base, J lost 3 bases, and 10 bases lay in between. The CDR3 has 14 amino acids. The CDR3 DNA reads as TGTGCCAGCAGCTTAGTTCGGGGCTACTACGAGCAGTACTTC. Translating gives CASSLVRGYYEQYF.

There are many counts of this clonotype. This sequence joins TRBV6-1 and TRBJ2-3; 13 bases match TRBD2. The CDR3 covers 16 residues. The V and J ends lost 5 bases and 6 bases, in that order; junction bases with no gene match: 8. Germline CDR1 MNHNS, CDR2 SASEGT. CDR3 nucleotides: TGTGCCAGCAGTCCCCAGGGACTAGCGGGAACGGATACGCAGTATTTT. Protein sequence: CASSPQGLAGTDTQYF.

The V gene is TRBV20-1, the J gene TRBJ2-3; a weak D match, TRBD2 (6 bases). Trimming removed 3 bases from V and 8 bases from J, with 21 bases in between. The CDR3 totals 15 residues. Germline values: CDR1 DFQATT, CDR2 SNEGSKA (reference sequence). The CDR3 loop is CSASNTGTGVGTQYF. The DNA of the CDR3 is TGCAGTGCTAGTAATACCGGGACTGGCGTCGGTACGCAGTATTTT.